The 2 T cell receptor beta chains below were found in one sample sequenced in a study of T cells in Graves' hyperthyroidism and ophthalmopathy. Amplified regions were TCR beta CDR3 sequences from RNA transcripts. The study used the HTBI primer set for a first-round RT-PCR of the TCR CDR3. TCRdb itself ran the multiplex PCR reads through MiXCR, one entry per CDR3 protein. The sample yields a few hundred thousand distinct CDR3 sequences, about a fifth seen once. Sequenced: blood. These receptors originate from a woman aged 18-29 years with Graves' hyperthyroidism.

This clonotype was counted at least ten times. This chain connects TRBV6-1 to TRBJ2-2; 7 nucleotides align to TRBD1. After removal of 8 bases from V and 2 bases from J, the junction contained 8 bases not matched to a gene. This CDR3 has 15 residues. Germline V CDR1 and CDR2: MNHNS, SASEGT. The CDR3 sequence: CASRADRENTGELFF. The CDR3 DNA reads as TGTGCCAGCCGCGCAGACAGGGAAAACACCGGGGAGCTGTTTTTT.

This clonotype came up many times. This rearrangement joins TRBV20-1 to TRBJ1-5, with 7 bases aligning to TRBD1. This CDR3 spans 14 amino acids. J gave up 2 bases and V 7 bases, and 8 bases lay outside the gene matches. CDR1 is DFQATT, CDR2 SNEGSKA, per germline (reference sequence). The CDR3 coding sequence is TGCAGTGTAAGACAGGGATCCGGCAATCAGCCCCAGCATTTT. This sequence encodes CSVRQGSGNQPQHF.